This T cell receptor (beta chain) stems from a study of CD8 T cells in Susac syndrome. CDR1 is KGHSY, CDR2 FQNENV, per germline. CDR3 length equals 14 residues. Trimming at V came to 2 bases and at J to 7 bases, leaving 4 bases not matched to a gene. Random hexamers were used to reverse transcribe roughly 0.5 to 1 ug of RNA. With immunoSEQ multiplex PCR, TCR beta CDR3 was amplified across 54 Vbeta and 13 Jbeta. TCRdb re-called the immunoSEQ multiplex PCR reads with MiXCR, one entry per CDR3 protein. The data contain about 19,000 distinct CDR3 sequences, approximately 95% of them singletons. The chain links TRBV16 to TRBJ2-1, with TRBD1 matching 8 bases. The source of this sequence is a human donor in good health. Sequenced: CD8+ T cells from PBMCs. The CDR3 loop reads CASSQPGQENEQFF. The CDR3 nucleotides are TGTGCCAGCAGCCAACCGGGACAGGAGAATGAGCAGTTCTTC.